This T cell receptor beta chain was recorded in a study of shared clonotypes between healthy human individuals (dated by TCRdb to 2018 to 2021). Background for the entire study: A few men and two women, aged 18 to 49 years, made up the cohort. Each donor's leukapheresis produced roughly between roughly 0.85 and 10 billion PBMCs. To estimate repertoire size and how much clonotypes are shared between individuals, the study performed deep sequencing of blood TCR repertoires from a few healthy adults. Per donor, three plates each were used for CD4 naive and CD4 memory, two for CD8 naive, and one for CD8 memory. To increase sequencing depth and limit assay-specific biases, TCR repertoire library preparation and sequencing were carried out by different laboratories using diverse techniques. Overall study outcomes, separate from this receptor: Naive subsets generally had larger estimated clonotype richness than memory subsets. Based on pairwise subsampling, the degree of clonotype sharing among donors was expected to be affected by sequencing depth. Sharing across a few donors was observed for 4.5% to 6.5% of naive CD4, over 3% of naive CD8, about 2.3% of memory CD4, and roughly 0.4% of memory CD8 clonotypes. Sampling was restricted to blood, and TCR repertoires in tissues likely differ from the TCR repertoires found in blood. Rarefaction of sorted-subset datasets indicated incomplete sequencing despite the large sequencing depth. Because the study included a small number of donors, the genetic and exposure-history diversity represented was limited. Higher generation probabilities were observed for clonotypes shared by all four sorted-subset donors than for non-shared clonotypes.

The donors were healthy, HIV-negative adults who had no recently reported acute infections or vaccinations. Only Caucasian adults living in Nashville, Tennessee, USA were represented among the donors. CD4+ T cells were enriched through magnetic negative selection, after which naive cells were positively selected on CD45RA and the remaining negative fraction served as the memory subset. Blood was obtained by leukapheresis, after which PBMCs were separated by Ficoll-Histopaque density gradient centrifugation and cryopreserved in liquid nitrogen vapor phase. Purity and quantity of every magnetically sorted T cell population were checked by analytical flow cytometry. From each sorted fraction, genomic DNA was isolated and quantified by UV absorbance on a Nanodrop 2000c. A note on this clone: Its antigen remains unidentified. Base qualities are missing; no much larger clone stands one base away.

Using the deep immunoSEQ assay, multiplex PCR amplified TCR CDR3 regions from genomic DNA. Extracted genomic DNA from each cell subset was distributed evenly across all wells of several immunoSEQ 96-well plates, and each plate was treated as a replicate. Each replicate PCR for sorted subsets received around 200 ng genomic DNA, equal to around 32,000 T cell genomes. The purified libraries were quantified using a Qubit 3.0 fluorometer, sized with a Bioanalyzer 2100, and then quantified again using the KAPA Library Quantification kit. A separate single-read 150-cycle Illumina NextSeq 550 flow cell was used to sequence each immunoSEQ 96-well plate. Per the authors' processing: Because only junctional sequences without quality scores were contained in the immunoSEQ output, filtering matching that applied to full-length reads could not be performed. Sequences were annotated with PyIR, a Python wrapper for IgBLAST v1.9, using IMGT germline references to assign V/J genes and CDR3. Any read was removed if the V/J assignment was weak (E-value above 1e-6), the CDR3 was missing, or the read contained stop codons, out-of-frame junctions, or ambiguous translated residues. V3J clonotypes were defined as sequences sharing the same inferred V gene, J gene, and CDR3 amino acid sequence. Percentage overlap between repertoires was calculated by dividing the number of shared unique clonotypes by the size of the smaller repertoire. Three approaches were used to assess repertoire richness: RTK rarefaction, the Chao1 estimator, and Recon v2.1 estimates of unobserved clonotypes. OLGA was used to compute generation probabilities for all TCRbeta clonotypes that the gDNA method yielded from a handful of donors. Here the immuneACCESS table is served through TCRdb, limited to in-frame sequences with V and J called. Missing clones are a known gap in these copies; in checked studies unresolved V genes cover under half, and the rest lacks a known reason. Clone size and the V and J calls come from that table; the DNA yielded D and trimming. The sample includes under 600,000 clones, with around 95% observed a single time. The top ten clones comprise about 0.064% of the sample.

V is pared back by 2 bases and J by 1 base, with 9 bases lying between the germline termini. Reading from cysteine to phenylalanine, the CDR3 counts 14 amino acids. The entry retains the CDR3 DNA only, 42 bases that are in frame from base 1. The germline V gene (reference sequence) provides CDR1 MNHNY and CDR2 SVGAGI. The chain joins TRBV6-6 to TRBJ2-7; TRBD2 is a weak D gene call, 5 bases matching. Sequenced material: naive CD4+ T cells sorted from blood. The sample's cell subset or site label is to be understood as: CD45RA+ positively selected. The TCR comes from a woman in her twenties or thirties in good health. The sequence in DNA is TGTGCCAGCAGTTACGAAGCGGAGTCCTACGAGCAGTACTTC. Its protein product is CASSYEAESYEQYF.